This T cell receptor beta chain was found in a study of control samples from healthy donors and cancer patients. Here immunoSEQ multiplex PCR was the method, and the copy in TCRdb shows in-frame clones only, minus some. The sample lists approximately 93,000 clones; 70% to 90% were seen once. The TCR comes from a woman in her fifties or sixties with colorectal cancer. The sequenced material came from PBMCs.

CDR3 loop: CASSSLGNQPQHF. CDR3 DNA: TGTGCCAGCAGTTCCCTTGGCAATCAGCCCCAGCATTTT. The chain carries TRBV27 and TRBJ1-5; D gene unclear. Trimming shortened V by 4 bases and J by 2 bases, and 6 bases separated the two germline ends. Germline CDR1 MNHEY, CDR2 SMNVEV (reference sequence). The CDR3 has 13 amino acids.